These 12 T cell receptor beta chains came from one sample sequenced in a study of T cells in localized non-small cell lung cancer. Generated by immunoSEQ multiplex PCR, the TCRdb table keeps only in-frame clones and is missing some. The sample lists some 6,000 clones, around 43% occurring once. This sample comprised lung tumor tissue, obtained before any cancer treatment. The receptor source for this set is a woman aged 40-69 years with stage II squamous cell lung carcinoma.

A word on this clone: Germline and junction disagree at one end, which may indicate a read error. The rearrangement links TRBV11-3 to TRBJ1-4, with TRBD1 matching 7 bases. The CDR3 has 16 amino acids. Germline-derived CDR1 and CDR2 are SGHNT and YENEEA. The CDR3 DNA reads as TGTGCCAGCAGCTCCCAGGGGGACGGGGGGCATGAAAAATTGTTTTTT. Amino acid sequence: CASSSQGDGGHEKLFF.

This clone came up once. For the CDR3, the DNA is TGTGCCAGCTCACCACCTAGCGGGGGGGCCCTCGGAGAGACCCAGTACTTC. Encoded protein: CASSPPSGGALGETQYF. The rearrangement joins TRBV18 to TRBJ2-5; TRBD2 matches at 11 bases. With V trimmed by 0 bases and J by 4 bases, 7 bases remained unmatched. This CDR3 is built from 17 residues. The germline V gene encodes CDR1 KGHSH and CDR2 LQKENI.

This clone was found a few times. This chain joins TRBV6-8 and TRBJ2-5; 8 bases agree with TRBD1. With 2 bases clipped from V and 2 bases from J, the junction kept 4 bases outside the gene matches. The CDR3 loop spans 15 amino acids. Germline V lookup: CDR1 MNHGY, CDR2 SAAAGT. The CDR3 is CASSYAGTGQETQYF. The DNA for the CDR3 is TGTGCCAGCAGTTACGCGGGGACAGGACAAGAGACCCAGTACTTC.

CDR3 in DNA: TGTGCCAGCAGCTCCCGTGGGCCCTACGAGCAGTACTTC. Translating it yields CASSSRGPYEQYF. V usage is TRBV7-4 and J usage is TRBJ2-7; D is ambiguous. Deletions cut 4 bases from V and 2 bases from J, with 9 bases between. CDR1 is SGHVT and CDR2 is SQSDAQ in the germline V gene. This CDR3 has 13 amino acids.

CDR3 nucleotide sequence: TGTGCCAGCAGCTTAAGCGCGGGCAGGGAAGAGACCCAGTACTTC. This sequence encodes CASSLSAGREETQYF. The chain is built from TRBV11-3 and TRBJ2-5, with D perhaps TRBD1 or TRBD2 (5 bases each). The CDR3 length is 15 residues. CDR1 and CDR2 (germline): SGHNT, YENEEA. V gave up 2 bases and J gave up 3 bases, with 13 bases separating them.

This sequence joins TRBV9 and TRBJ1-2, with 7 nucleotides matching TRBD1. Unmatched junction bases numbered 7, after V lost 3 bases and J lost 8 bases. This CDR3 has 13 residues. Germline V gene data show CDR1 as SGDLS and CDR2 as YYNGEE. The CDR3 reads CASSAAQGWGYTF. The CDR3 region has the DNA TGTGCCAGCAGCGCGGCACAGGGGTGGGGCTACACCTTC. The whole variable domain, filled in from reference TRBV9 and TRBJ1-2, reads DSGVTQTPKHLITATGQRVTLRCSPRSGDLSVYWYQQSLDQGLQFLIQYYNGEERAKGNILERFSAQQFPDLHSELNLSSLELGDSALYFCASSAAQGWGYTFGSGTRLTVV.

The J gene is TRBJ2-1, the V gene TRBV11-3; 8 nucleotides align to TRBD2. Germline V gives CDR1 SGHNT, CDR2 YENEEA. There are 14 residues in the CDR3. V was pared by 4 bases and J by 9 bases, with 8 bases of the junction left unmatched. The CDR3 nucleotides read TGTGCCAGCAGCTCCGGGCTAGCGGGCGGTGAGCAGTTCTTC. Protein sequence: CASSSGLAGGEQFF.

This clone was counted between two and nine times. This chain joins TRBV18 and TRBJ1-1; D ambiguous. Trimming took 2 bases from V and 7 from J, leaving 29 bases between them. The germline gives CDR1 KGHSH, CDR2 LQKENI. This CDR3 spans 19 amino acids. CDR3: CASSPFGLGLGSSTIEAFF. The CDR3 DNA reads as TGTGCCAGCTCACCATTTGGCCTCGGTCTGGGGTCTTCAACGATTGAAGCTTTCTTT.

This clone has a handful of counts. The chain is built from TRBV6-8 and TRBJ2-2; D is perhaps TRBD2 (6 bases). Trimming took off 4 bases at V and 0 bases at J, with 18 bases between the two ends. The CDR3 runs to 18 residues. Germline V gene sequence: CDR1 MNHGY, CDR2 SAAAGT. The CDR3 loop reads CASSFRLRRGSNTGELFF. The CDR3 region has the DNA TGTGCCAGCAGTTTCCGCCTAAGGAGGGGATCGAACACCGGGGAGCTGTTTTTT.

This clone is medium-sized within its sample. The J gene is TRBJ2-7, the V gene TRBV6-8; either TRBD1 or TRBD2 may supply D (5 bases each). The ends were cut back, 5 bases at V and 4 bases at J, with 18 bases in the middle. The CDR3 length is 15 residues. CDR1 and CDR2 from the germline V gene are MNHGY and SAAAGT. The CDR3 sequence is CASSLTGTDFYEQYF. The CDR3 DNA is TGTGCCAGCAGTCTAACTGGGACGGATTTTTACGAGCAGTACTTC.

This chain links TRBV29-1 with TRBJ1-2; 11 nucleotides align to TRBD1. The J segment lost 6 bases and the V segment lost 6 bases, leaving 6 bases of the junction unmatched. Germline CDR1 is SQVTM and CDR2 is ANQGSEA. CDR3 length equals 13 residues. The CDR3 is CSVVGQGADGYTF. The CDR3 region has the DNA TGCAGCGTGGTCGGACAGGGGGCTGATGGCTACACCTTC.

The chain is built from TRBV28 and TRBJ1-2, with D maybe TRBD1 (6 bases). This CDR3 contains 14 residues. The germline V gene has CDR1 MDHEN and CDR2 SYDVKM. The germline V and J ends were trimmed by 2 bases and 4 bases, with 11 bases remaining between them. The CDR3 bases are TGTGCCAGCAGTTTAAACGGACAGCGCTATGGCTACACCTTC. This gives the protein CASSLNGQRYGYTF.